This entry describes one T cell receptor (beta chain). The record originates from a study of blood T cell repertoires in COVID-19. With 1 base removed from V and 0 bases from J, the gap between germline ends came to 11 bases. The CDR3 sequence is 16 residues long. Germline V lookup: CDR1 SGHRS, CDR2 YFSETQ. Profiling relied on immunoSEQ multiplex PCR, and the TCRdb table lists in-frame clones only, not all of them. Among around 170,000 clones, around 89% were seen once, and the ten largest hold roughly 3.7%. This receptor was taken from a woman in her twenties or thirties with acute or convalescent COVID-19. This chain connects TRBV5-1 to TRBJ2-1, with D possibly TRBD2 on 7 matching bases. Sequencing was performed on peripheral blood. In DNA, the CDR3 is TGCGCCAGCAGCTTGATGGGGGGGCGCTCCTACAATGAGCAGTTCTTC. This codes for CASSLMGGRSYNEQFF.